This paragraph reports one T cell receptor (beta chain). These data are taken from a study of shared T cell receptors in the human thymus. Germline V gene sequence: CDR1 LNHNV, CDR2 YYDKDF (reference sequence). The CDR3 is made up of 13 amino acids. V shed 0 bases, J shed 16 bases, and the junction held 9 bases outside the gene matches. This table comes from immunoSEQ multiplex PCR, and its TCRdb copy is limited to in-frame clones, with some not included. The sample lists 600,000 or so clones; around 87% were seen once. These data also featured in a second study, about human thymus T cells. That study adds: Thymus specimens were resections from corrective heart surgery. Thymic and blood repertoires seemed to show skewed V and J gene use. Unrelated individuals reportedly shared highly overlapping thymic TCR repertoires.

This chain joins TRBV15 and TRBJ2-4; 7 nucleotides match TRBD1. Input material: thymocytes. This TCR was sampled from a boy younger than two with a congenital heart defect. The CDR3 coding sequence is TGTGCCACCAGCAGAGACGGGACAGCTGTACCTTACTTC. Amino acids: CATSRDGTAVPYF. The full variable domain, rest sourced from reference TRBV15 and TRBJ2-4, is DAMVIQNPRYQVTQFGKPVTLSCSQTLNHNVMYWYQQKSSQAPKLLFHYYDKDFNNEADTPDNFQSRRPNTSFCFLDIRSPGLGDTAMYLCATSRDGTAVPYFGAGTRLSVL.